Listed below are T cell receptor beta chains from one sample, sequenced in a study of neurological immune-mediated disorders. TCRdb itself ran the 5' RACE reads through MiXCR, one entry per CDR3 protein. The data show approximately 86,000 distinct CDR3 sequences, 2% to 3% seen once. Specimen: PBMCs. These receptor sequences come from a woman aged 25-40 years with multiple sclerosis. CDR3s include the opening cysteine and the closing phenylalanine or tryptophan. D genes are given only for firm matches. Rows give clone size only sometimes, using once, few, many, or a class for an expanded clone.

>-|many|TRBV28|TRBJ2-3
TGTGCCAGCAGCACCGGGAGCAGTTCCCAAGATACGCAGTATTTT
CASSTGSSSQDTQYF
>-|many|TRBV12-3/TRBV12-4|TRBJ2-1
TGTGCCAGCACCGAAGGCTTCAAAGGTAATGAGCAGTTCTTC
CASTEGFKGNEQFF
>TRBD2|many|TRBV12-3/TRBV12-4|TRBJ2-1
TGTGCCAGCAGGGGACCTCTAGCGGGAGGGCCCGGTGAGCAGTTCTTC
CASRGPLAGGPGEQFF
>-|many|TRBV9|TRBJ2-1
TGTGCCAGCAGCGTAGTGGGAGAGAGCTCCTACAATGAGCAGTTCTTC
CASSVVGESSYNEQFF
>TRBD2|many|TRBV20-1|TRBJ2-7
TGCAGTGCTAGAGGGACTAGCCAGTCCTACGAGCAGTACTTC
CSARGTSQSYEQYF
>-|many|TRBV6-2/TRBV6-3|TRBJ1-2
TGTGCCAGCAGTTACCGGGACAACTATGGCTACACCTTC
CASSYRDNYGYTF
>TRBD1|many|TRBV11-1|TRBJ2-7
TGTGCCAGCAGCCTACAGGGGTACGAGCAGTACTTC
CASSLQGYEQYF
>-|many|TRBV20-1|TRBJ2-1
TGCAGTGCTAGAAGACCGACCTCACCCTACAATGAGCAGTTCTTC
CSARRPTSPYNEQFF
>-|many|TRBV5-6|TRBJ1-6
TGTGCCAGCAGCTTGGTACCGGGGCAGTCACCCCTCCACTTT
CASSLVPGQSPLHF
>TRBD1|many|TRBV11-2|TRBJ2-1
TGTGCCAGCCAGGGACAGGGAGGGGCCAATGAGCAGTTCTTC
CASQGQGGANEQFF
>TRBD1|many|TRBV7-9|TRBJ2-6
TGTGCCAGCAGCCTCGACAGGGTAATCCCCTCTGGGGCCAACGTCCTGACTTTC
CASSLDRVIPSGANVLTF
>TRBD2|few|TRBV5-1|TRBJ2-1
TGCGCCAGCAGCGCCCGACTAGCGACTACCTACAATGAGCAGTTCTTC
CASSARLATTYNEQFF
>-|-|TRBV5-5|TRBJ2-4
TGTGCCAGCAGCTTGGTACTAGCCAAAAACATTCAGTACTTC
CASSLVLAKNIQYF
>-|many|TRBV9|TRBJ2-1
TGTGCCAGCAGCGTGGGGACCGCTGGGGAGTACAATGAGCAGTTCTTC
CASSVGTAGEYNEQFF
>-|many|TRBV5-4|TRBJ2-3
TGTGCCAGCAGCTTGGACCGGGGACGCACAGATACGCAGTATTTT
CASSLDRGRTDTQYF
>-|many|TRBV24-1|TRBJ2-3
TGTGCCACCAGTGATTTCTCCACCGCAGATACGCAGTATTTT
CATSDFSTADTQYF
>-|many|TRBV12-3/TRBV12-4|TRBJ2-2
TGTGCCAGCAGTCTACGGGACGGCACCGGGGAGCTGTTTTTT
CASSLRDGTGELFF
>-|-|TRBV4-3|TRBJ1-5
TGCGCCAGCAGCGCCCGGGTGGGCAATCAGCCCCAGCATTTT
CASSARVGNQPQHF
>-|many|TRBV29-1|TRBJ2-7
TGCAGCGTTGTTTGGACAGCCTACGAGCAGTACTTC
CSVVWTAYEQYF
>TRBD2|few|TRBV20-1|TRBJ2-7
TGCAGTGCGCCCAGCGGGCTAGCGGGAGGAACCCTCAGCGAGCAGTACTTC
CSAPSGLAGGTLSEQYF
>-|many|TRBV7-8|TRBJ2-7
TGTGCCAGCAGCTTTCGGGGAGGGGGTAGGAGCTCCTACGAGCAGTACTTC
CASSFRGGGRSSYEQYF
>TRBD2|many|TRBV6-6|TRBJ2-1
TGTGCCACAGCCGAAGCGGGAGGACTTTCCTACAATGAGCAGTTCTTC
CATAEAGGLSYNEQFF
>-|many|TRBV12-3/TRBV12-4|TRBJ1-1
TGTGCCAGCAGTTTAAATCCGGGCCAGAACACTGAAGCTTTCTTT
CASSLNPGQNTEAFF
>-|many|TRBV7-9|TRBJ2-3
TGTGCCAGCAGCTCTGCTCGGGGGCCAGATACGCAGTATTTT
CASSSARGPDTQYF
>TRBD1|-|TRBV7-9|TRBJ1-2
TGTGCCAGCGCCGACTTCGGGACAGGCGTCAACTATGGCTACACCTTC
CASADFGTGVNYGYTF
>-|many|TRBV7-2|TRBJ2-7
TGTGCCAGCTCGGCCGGCGCCGGCTACGGGCAGTACTTC
CASSAGAGYGQYF
>-|many|TRBV29-1|TRBJ2-1
TGCAGCGTGAGAGGAGGAAATGAGCAGTTCTTC
CSVRGGNEQFF
>-|many|TRBV12-3/TRBV12-4|TRBJ2-7
TGTGCCAGCAGCCGCTCGGAGGGGCCCCCCTACGAGCAGTACTTC
CASSRSEGPPYEQYF
>TRBD1|many|TRBV20-1|TRBJ2-1
TGCAGTGCTAGTCGGGACAGGGGGAACAATGAGCAGTTCTTC
CSASRDRGNNEQFF
>-|many|TRBV12-3/TRBV12-4|TRBJ2-7
TGTGCCACACAGGACTACTCCTACGAGCAGTACTTC
CATQDYSYEQYF
>-|few|TRBV5-6|TRBJ2-1
TGTGCCAGCAGCTCGCCGGGACTGAGGGACTACAATGAGCAGTTCTTC
CASSSPGLRDYNEQFF